What follows is one T cell receptor (beta chain) and its context. This entry is derived from a study of PD-1 blockade in mismatch repair-deficient tumors. The assay was immunoSEQ multiplex PCR, and TCRdb's table has in-frame clones only and misses some. The sample shows approximately 110,000 clones, around 80% of them seen only once. V shed 5 bases and J 4 bases; nucleotides not matched to a gene: 7. The CDR3 extends over 15 amino acids. In germline, CDR1 is SGHAT, CDR2 FQNNGV. V usage is TRBV11-2 and J usage is TRBJ2-7, with TRBD2 identical over 11 bases. This receptor was taken from an adult with mismatch repair-deficient cancer. Source: peripheral blood, taken 60 weeks after starting pembrolizumab. CDR3 amino acids: CASSLSGRAGYEQYF. CDR3 nucleotide sequence: TGTGCCAGCAGCCTTAGCGGGAGGGCCGGTTACGAGCAGTACTTC.